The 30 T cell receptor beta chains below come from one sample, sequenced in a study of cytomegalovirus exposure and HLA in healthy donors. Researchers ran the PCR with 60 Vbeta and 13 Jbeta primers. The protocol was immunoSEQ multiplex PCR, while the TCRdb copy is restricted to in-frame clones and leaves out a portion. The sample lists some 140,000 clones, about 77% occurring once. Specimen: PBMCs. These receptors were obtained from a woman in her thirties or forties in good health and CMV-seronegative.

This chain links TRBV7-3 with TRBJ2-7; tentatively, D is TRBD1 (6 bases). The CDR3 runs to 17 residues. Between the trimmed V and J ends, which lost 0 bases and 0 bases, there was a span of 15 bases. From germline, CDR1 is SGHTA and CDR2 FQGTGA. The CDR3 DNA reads TGTGCCAGCAGCTTAACACAGGGTGATCCAAGCTCCTACGAGCAGTACTTC. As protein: CASSLTQGDPSSYEQYF.

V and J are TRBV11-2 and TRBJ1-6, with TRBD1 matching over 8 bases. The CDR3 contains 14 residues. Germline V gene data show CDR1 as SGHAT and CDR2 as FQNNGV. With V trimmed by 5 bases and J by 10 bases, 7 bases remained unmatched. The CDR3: CASSTGGLVSPLHF. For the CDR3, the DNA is TGTGCCAGCAGCACAGGGGGTTTAGTGTCACCCCTCCACTTT.

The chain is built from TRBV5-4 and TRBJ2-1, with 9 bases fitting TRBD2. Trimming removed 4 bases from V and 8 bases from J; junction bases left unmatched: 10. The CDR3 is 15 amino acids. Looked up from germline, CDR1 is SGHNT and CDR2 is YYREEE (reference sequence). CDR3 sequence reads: CASSLRSSGGYEQFF. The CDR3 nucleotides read TGTGCCAGCAGCCTACGGAGTAGCGGGGGCTATGAGCAGTTCTTC.

In nucleotides, the CDR3 is TGTGCCAGCAGCTCACAGGGGAACACTGAAGCTTTCTTT. It specifies CASSSQGNTEAFF. The V call is TRBV7-2, the J call TRBJ1-1; D might be TRBD1 (6 bases). V lost 4 bases to trimming and J lost 1 base, with 7 bases between them. Germline CDR1 reads SGHTA; CDR2 reads FQGNSA. This CDR3 comprises 13 residues.

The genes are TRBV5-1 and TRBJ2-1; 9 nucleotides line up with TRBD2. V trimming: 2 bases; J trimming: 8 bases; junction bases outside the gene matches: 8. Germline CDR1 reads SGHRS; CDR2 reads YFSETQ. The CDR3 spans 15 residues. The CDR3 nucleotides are TGCGCCAGCAGCTTAAGCGGGGGGCCAGGGCATGAGCAGTTCTTC. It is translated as CASSLSGGPGHEQFF.

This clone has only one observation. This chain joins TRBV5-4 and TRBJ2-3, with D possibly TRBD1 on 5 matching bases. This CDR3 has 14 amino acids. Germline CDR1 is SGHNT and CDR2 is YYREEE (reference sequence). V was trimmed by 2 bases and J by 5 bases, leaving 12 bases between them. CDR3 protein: CASSLLRTLDTQYF. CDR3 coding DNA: TGTGCCAGCAGCTTATTAAGGACATTAGATACGCAGTATTTT.

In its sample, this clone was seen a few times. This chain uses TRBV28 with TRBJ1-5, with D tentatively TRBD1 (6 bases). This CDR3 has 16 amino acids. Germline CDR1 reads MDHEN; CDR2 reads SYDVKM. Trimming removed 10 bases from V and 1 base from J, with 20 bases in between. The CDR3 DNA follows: TGTGCCACCAAGGGGGGGAAGGGTATGAGCAATCAGCCCCAGCATTTT. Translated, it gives CATKGGKGMSNQPQHF.

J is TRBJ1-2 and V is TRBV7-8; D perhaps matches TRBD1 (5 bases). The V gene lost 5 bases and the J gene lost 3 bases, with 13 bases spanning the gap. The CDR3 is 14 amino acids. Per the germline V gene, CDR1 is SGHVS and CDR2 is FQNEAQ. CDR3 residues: CASSDRWGDYGYTF. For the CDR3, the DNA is TGTGCCAGCAGCGATAGGTGGGGGGACTATGGCTACACCTTC.

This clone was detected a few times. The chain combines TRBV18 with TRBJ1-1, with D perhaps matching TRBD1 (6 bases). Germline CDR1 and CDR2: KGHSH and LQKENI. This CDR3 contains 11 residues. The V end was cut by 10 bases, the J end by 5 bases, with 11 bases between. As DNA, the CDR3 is TGTGCCACTGGGACACAAACTGAAGCTTTCTTT. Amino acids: CATGTQTEAFF.

CDR3 nucleotides: TGTGCCAGCAGTGAAGGTTATAGGGGGGGTACCGGGGAGCTGTTTTTT. Amino acids: CASSEGYRGGTGELFF. The chain combines TRBV2 with TRBJ2-2, with D tentatively TRBD2 (7 bases). This CDR3 has 16 amino acids. The germline CDR1 and CDR2 sequences are SNHLY and FYNNEI. Trimming stripped 1 base from V and 5 bases from J, with 14 bases between.

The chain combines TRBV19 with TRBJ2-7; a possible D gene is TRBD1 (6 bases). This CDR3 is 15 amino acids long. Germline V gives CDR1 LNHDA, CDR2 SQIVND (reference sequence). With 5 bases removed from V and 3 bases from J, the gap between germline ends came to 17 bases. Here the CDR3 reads CASSPYSQGNYEQYF. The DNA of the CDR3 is TGTGCCAGTAGTCCTTACTCCCAGGGGAACTACGAGCAGTACTTC.

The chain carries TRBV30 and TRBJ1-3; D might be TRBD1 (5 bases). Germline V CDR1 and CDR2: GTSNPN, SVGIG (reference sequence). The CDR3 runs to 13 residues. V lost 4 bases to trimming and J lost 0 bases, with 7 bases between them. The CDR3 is CAWTQGSGNTIYF. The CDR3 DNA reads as TGTGCCTGGACGCAGGGCTCTGGAAACACCATATATTTT.

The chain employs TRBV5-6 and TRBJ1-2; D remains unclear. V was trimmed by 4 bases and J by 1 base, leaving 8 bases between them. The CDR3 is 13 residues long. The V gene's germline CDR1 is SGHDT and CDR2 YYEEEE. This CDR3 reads CASSLKHNYGYTF. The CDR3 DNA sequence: TGTGCCAGCAGCCTTAAGCATAACTATGGCTACACCTTC.

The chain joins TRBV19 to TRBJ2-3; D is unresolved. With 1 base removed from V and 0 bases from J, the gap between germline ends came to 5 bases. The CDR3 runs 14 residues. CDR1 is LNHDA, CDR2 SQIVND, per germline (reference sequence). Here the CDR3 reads CASSIGQSTDTQYF. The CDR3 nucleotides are TGTGCCAGTAGTATAGGTCAGAGCACAGATACGCAGTATTTT.

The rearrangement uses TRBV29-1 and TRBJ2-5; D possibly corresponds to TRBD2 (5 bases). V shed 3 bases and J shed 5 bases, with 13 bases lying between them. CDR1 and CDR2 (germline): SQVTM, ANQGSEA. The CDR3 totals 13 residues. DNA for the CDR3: TGCAGCGTTGAGGTACAGAGAGGGGAGACCCAGTACTTC. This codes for CSVEVQRGETQYF.

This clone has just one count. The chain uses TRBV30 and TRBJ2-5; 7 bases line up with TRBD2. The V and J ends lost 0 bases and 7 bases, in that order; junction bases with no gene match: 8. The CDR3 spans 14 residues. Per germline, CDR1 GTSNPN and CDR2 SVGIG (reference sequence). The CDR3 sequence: CAWSVLSGEGTQYF. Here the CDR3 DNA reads TGTGCCTGGAGTGTCCTCAGCGGGGAAGGGACCCAGTACTTC.

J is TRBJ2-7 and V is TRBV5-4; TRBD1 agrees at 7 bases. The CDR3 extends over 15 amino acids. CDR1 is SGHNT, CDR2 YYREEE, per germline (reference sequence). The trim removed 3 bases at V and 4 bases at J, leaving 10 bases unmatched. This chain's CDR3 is CASSSTGTAGYEQYF. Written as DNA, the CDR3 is TGTGCCAGCAGCTCTACCGGGACAGCTGGTTACGAGCAGTACTTC.

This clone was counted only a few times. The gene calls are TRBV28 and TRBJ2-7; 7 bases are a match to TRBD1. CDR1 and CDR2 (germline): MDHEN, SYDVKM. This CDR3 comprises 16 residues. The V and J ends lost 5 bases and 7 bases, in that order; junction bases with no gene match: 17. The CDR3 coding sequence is TGTGCCAGCAGTCCTGAGGAGGCAGGGGGTATGGGGGAGCAGTACTTC. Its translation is CASSPEEAGGMGEQYF.

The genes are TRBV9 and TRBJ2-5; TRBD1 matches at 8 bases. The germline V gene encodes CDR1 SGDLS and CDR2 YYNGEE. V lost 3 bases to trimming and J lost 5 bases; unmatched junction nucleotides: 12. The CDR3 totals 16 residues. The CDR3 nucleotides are TGTGCCAGCAGCGCCTCCGGACAGGGCGGGCTGGAGACCCAGTACTTC. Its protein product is CASSASGQGGLETQYF. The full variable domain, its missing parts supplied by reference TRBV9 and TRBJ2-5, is DSGVTQTPKHLITATGQRVTLRCSPRSGDLSVYWYQQSLDQGLQFLIQYYNGEERAKGNILERFSAQQFPDLHSELNLSSLELGDSALYFCASSASGQGGLETQYFGPGTRLLVL.

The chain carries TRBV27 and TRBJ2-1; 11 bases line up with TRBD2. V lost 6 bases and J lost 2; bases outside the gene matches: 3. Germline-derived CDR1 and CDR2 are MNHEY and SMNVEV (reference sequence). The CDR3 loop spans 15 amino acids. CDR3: CASRVAGGAYNEQFF. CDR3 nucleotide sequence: TGTGCCAGCAGGGTAGCGGGGGGGGCCTACAATGAGCAGTTCTTC.

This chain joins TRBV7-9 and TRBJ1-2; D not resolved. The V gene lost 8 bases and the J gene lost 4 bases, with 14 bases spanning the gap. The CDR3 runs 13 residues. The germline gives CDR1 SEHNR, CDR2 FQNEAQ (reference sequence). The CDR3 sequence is CASRHVSFYGYTF. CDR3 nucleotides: TGTGCCAGCCGACACGTAAGCTTCTATGGCTACACCTTC.

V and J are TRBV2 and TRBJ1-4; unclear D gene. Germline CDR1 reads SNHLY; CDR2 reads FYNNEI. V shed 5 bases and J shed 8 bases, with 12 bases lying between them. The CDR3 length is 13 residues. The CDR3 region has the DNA TGTGCCAGCAGTCAGCAGAGGAAGGAAAAACTGTTTTTT. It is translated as CASSQQRKEKLFF.

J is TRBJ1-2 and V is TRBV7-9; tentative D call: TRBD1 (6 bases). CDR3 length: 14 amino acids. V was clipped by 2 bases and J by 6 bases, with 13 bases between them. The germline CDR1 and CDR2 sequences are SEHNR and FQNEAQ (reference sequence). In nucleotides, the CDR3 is TGTGCCAGCAGCTTAAACACAGGGAGTAATGGCTACACCTTC. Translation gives CASSLNTGSNGYTF. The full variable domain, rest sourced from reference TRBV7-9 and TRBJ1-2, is DTGVSQNPRHKITKRGQNVTFRCDPISEHNRLYWYRQTLGQGPEFLTYFQNEAQLEKSRLLSDRFSAERPKGSFSTLEIQRTEQGDSAMYLCASSLNTGSNGYTFGSGTRLTVV.

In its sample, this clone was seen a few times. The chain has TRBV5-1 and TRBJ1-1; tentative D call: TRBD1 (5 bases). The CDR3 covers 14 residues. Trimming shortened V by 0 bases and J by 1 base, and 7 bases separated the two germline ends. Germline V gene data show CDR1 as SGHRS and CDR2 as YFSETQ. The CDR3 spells CASSLGTKNTEAFF. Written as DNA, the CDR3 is TGCGCCAGCAGCTTGGGGACAAAGAACACTGAAGCTTTCTTT.

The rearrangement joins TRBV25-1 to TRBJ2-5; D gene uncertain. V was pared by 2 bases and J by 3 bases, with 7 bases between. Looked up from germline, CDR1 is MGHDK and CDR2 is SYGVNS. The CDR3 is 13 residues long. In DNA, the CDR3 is TGTGCCAGCAGTGAACGCGAAGAAGAGACCCAGTACTTC. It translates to CASSEREEETQYF.

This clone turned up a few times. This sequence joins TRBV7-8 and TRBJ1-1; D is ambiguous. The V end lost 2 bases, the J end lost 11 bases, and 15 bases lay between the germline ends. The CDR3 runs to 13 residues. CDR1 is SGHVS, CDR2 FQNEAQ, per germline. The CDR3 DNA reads TGTGCCAGCAGCTTATCTGAGACTCAGAGGGCTTTCTTT. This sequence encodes CASSLSETQRAFF. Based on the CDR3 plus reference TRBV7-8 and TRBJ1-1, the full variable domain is GAGVSQSPRYKVAKRGQDVALRCDPISGHVSLFWYQQALGQGPEFLTYFQNEAQLDKSGLPSDRFFAERPEGSVSTLKIQRTQQEDSAVYLCASSLSETQRAFFGQGTRLTVV.

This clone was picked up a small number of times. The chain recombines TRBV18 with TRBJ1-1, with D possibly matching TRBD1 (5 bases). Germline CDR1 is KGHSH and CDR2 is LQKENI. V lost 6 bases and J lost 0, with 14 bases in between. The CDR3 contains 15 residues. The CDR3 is CASSLETVMNTEAFF. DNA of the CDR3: TGTGCCAGCTCTCTCGAGACAGTTATGAACACTGAAGCTTTCTTT.

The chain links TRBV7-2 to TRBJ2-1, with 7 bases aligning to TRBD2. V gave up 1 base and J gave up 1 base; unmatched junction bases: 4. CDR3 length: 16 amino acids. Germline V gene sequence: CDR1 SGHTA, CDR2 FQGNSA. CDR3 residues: CASSLESGVSYNEQFF. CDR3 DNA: TGTGCCAGCAGCTTAGAGAGCGGGGTTTCCTACAATGAGCAGTTCTTC.

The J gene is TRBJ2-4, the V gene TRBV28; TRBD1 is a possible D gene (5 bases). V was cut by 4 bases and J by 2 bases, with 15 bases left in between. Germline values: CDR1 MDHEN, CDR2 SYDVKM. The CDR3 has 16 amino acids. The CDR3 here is CASSWIQTDTKNIQYF. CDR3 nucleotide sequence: TGTGCCAGCAGTTGGATACAGACAGATACCAAAAACATTCAGTACTTC.

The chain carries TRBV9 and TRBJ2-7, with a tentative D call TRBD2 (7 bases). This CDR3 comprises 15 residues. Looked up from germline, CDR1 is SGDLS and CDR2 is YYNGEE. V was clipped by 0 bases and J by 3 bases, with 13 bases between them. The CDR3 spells CASSVGGGQLYEQYF. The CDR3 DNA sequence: TGTGCCAGCAGCGTAGGCGGGGGCCAACTCTACGAGCAGTACTTC.